The 11 T cell receptor beta chains given below trace back to one sample, sequenced in a study of T cell repertoires in cytomegalovirus infection. The antigens for these receptors are not known. TCRdb processed the reads anew with MiXCR; each CDR3 protein has one entry. The table has hundreds of thousands of distinct CDR3 sequences, approximately 29% seen once. The input for sequencing was cultured CD8+ T cells from PBMCs, taken from culture after CMV antigen stimulation. All receptors come from a human donor in good health (CMV status not recorded). Some clones in this sample may be carry-over from other donors' samples.

The count of this clonotype is one. The CDR3 sequence is CASSYVGYYGYTF. DNA for the CDR3: TGTGCCAGCAGTTACGTGGGATACTATGGCTACACCTTC. This sequence joins TRBV6-2 or TRBV6-3 and TRBJ1-2; D call uncertain. V was cut by 2 bases and J by 3 bases, with 7 bases left in between. The CDR3 loop spans 13 amino acids. The germline V gene encodes CDR1 MNHEY and CDR2 SVGEGT.

The chain recombines TRBV6-2 or TRBV6-3 with TRBJ1-5, with 8 positions matching TRBD1. Germline CDR1 reads MNHEY; CDR2 reads SVGEGT. V lost 5 bases to trimming and J lost 6 bases; unmatched junction nucleotides: 9. This CDR3 region has 15 residues. This CDR3 is CASSIQGGGRQPQHF. In DNA form, the CDR3 reads TGTGCCAGCAGTATACAGGGGGGGGGTCGTCAGCCCCAGCATTTT.

This clonotype was counted a single time. CDR3 in amino acids: CASVSRGGNEAFF. In nucleotides, the CDR3 is TGTGCCAGCGTATCAAGGGGCGGGAATGAAGCTTTCTTT. The chain links TRBV7-3 to TRBJ1-1; D possibly corresponds to TRBD1 (5 bases). CDR3 length: 13 amino acids. Germline V CDR1 and CDR2: SGHTA, FQGTGA. Trimming left V 8 bases short and J 7 bases short, with 17 bases between.

The V and J genes are TRBV4-1 and TRBJ2-1; maybe TRBD1 (6 bases). V was trimmed by 1 base and J by 3 bases, leaving 13 bases between them. This CDR3 comprises 16 residues. Germline CDR1 MGHRA, CDR2 YSYEKL. The DNA for the CDR3 is TGCGCCAGCAGCCAAGTCGCACAGGGTGACTACAATGAGCAGTTCTTC. Protein: CASSQVAQGDYNEQFF.

This clonotype was detected a few times. The rearrangement uses TRBV20-1 and TRBJ1-1; 9 bases agree with TRBD1. Trimming cost V 0 bases and J 2 bases; bases outside gene matches: 10. The germline CDR1 and CDR2 sequences are DFQATT and SNEGSKA (reference sequence). The CDR3 contains 17 residues. CDR3 sequence (DNA): TGCAGTGCTAGAGATACGGACAGGGGCCTTCGTAACACTGAAGCTTTCTTT. The encoded protein is CSARDTDRGLRNTEAFF.

CDR3 DNA: TGTGCCAGCAGCCCGTCGGCGTACGGTGGGGCCAACGTCCTGACTTTC. It codes for CASSPSAYGGANVLTF. V is TRBV5-4 and J is TRBJ2-6, with no clear D. CDR1 is SGHNT and CDR2 is YYREEE in the germline V gene (reference sequence). CDR3 size: 16 residues. V lost 4 bases to trimming and J lost 3 bases, with 14 bases between them.

This clonotype was detected ten times or more. V is TRBV19 and J is TRBJ1-1; D is possibly TRBD1 (6 bases). Germline V gene data show CDR1 as LNHDA and CDR2 as SQIVND (reference sequence). This CDR3 is built from 12 residues. CDR3 sequence: CGTGGGNTEAFF. The CDR3 nucleotides are TGTGGTACGGGGGGCGGAAACACTGAAGCTTTCTTT.

This clonotype was counted a few times. The chain is built from TRBV15 and TRBJ2-7; weak D call: TRBD2 (7 bases). This CDR3 is 16 amino acids long. V was cut by 1 base and J by 4 bases, with 17 bases left in between. CDR1 and CDR2 from the germline V gene are LNHNV and YYDKDF (reference sequence). Here the CDR3 DNA reads TGTGCCACCAGCAGAGCGGGGGGCTCCCGGCGGTACGAGCAGTACGTC. It specifies CATSRAGGSRRYEQYV.

The V and J genes are TRBV5-4 and TRBJ2-1; weak D call: TRBD1 (5 bases). Germline V gene data show CDR1 as SGHNT and CDR2 as YYREEE (reference sequence). Trimming took 4 bases from V and 5 from J, leaving 25 bases between them. This CDR3 region has 18 residues. The CDR3 coding sequence is TGTGCCAGCAGCCCCTCCCCCCGTTCGGCAGGGTGGCACAATGAGCAGTTCTTC. This codes for CASSPSPRSAGWHNEQFF.

This sequence joins TRBV11-2 and TRBJ2-5; tentatively, D is TRBD2 (5 bases). CDR3 length: 18 amino acids. The ends were cut back, 3 bases at V and 0 bases at J, with 20 bases in the middle. Germline CDR1 and CDR2: SGHAT and FQNNGV. In nucleotides, the CDR3 is TGTGCCAGCAGCTTCTTTGGTGAGACGGGGAAGTACCAAGAGACCCAGTACTTC. Its translation is CASSFFGETGKYQETQYF.

The chain has TRBV6-5 and TRBJ1-2; D unresolved. Germline CDR1 reads MNHEY; CDR2 reads SVGAGI. The CDR3 totals 13 residues. V shed 4 bases and J shed 9 bases, with 15 bases lying between them. The CDR3 sequence: CASSFSDTGSYTF. DNA of the CDR3: TGTGCCAGCAGTTTTTCCGACACTGGAAGCTACACCTTC.